This is a list of T cell receptor beta chains from one sample in a study of identical twins. TCRdb re-called the 5' RACE reads with MiXCR, one entry per CDR3 protein. Among roughly 720,000 distinct CDR3 sequences listed, roughly 20% were seen once. These records were also assigned to another study, of T cells expressing NK-cell markers.

Sequenced: PBMCs. These receptors were collected from a woman aged 18 to 35 in good health. CDR3s include the opening cysteine and the closing phenylalanine or tryptophan. D genes are given only for firm matches. Clone sizes are given selectively: once, few, many, or a class where the clone is expanded.

size	V	D	J	DNA	CDR3
-	TRBV9	TRBD1	TRBJ2-2	TGTGCCAGCAGCGGACGACAGGGAAACACCGGGGAGCTGTTTTTT	CASSGRQGNTGELFF
-	TRBV6-1	TRBD1	TRBJ2-7	TGTGCCAGCAGTCATTTGACAGGGGAAGACGAGCAGTACTTC	CASSHLTGEDEQYF
few	TRBV20-1	-	TRBJ2-2	TGCAGTGCTAGAATTTCCGACGGGGAGCTGTTTTTT	CSARISDGELFF
many	TRBV11-1	-	TRBJ2-3	TGTGCCAGCAGCACCATACGATTTACTAGCCGTTCAACAGATACGCAGTATTTT	CASSTIRFTSRSTDTQYF
-	TRBV12-3/TRBV12-4	-	TRBJ2-2	TGTGCCAGCAGTATAGGGACCGGCATGGAGCTGTTTTTT	CASSIGTGMELFF
few	TRBV12-3/TRBV12-4	-	TRBJ2-1	TGTGCCAGCAGTCCACCTAGCGTCTCCTACAATGAGCAGTTCTTC	CASSPPSVSYNEQFF
-	TRBV20-1	-	TRBJ2-7	TGCAGTGCTAGAGATCGGGGGATTAGCTACGAGCAGTACTTC	CSARDRGISYEQYF
-	TRBV6-1	TRBD2	TRBJ2-1	TGTGCCAGCAGTGAACTTCATCTAGCGGGAGGGATCGACGGTGAGCAGTTCTTC	CASSELHLAGGIDGEQFF
-	TRBV6-5	TRBD2	TRBJ2-3	TGTGCCAGCAGTTACTCGGGAGGGAGTCCAGATACGCAGTATTTT	CASSYSGGSPDTQYF
few	TRBV12-5	-	TRBJ1-6	TGTGCTAGTGGGACCGGGACTTCGAATTCACCCCTCCACTTT	CASGTGTSNSPLHF
-	TRBV4-2	-	TRBJ2-7	TGTGCCAGGGGCCCGGGGCTCCTCTACGAGCAGTACTTC	CARGPGLLYEQYF
-	TRBV9	-	TRBJ2-3	TGTGCCAGATGGGGGCGGACCAGCACAGATACGCAGTATTTT	CARWGRTSTDTQYF
few	TRBV20-1	-	TRBJ2-3	TGCAGTGCTCGGGACTTCCGCACAGATACGCAGTATTTT	CSARDFRTDTQYF
-	TRBV5-1	-	TRBJ2-7	TGCGCCAGCAGCTTGGACAGTCCCTCGGACGAGCAGTACTTC	CASSLDSPSDEQYF
-	TRBV7-2	-	TRBJ2-3	TGTGCCAGCAGCTCCCGCGGGATGGGTACAGATACGCAGTATTTT	CASSSRGMGTDTQYF